This T cell receptor beta chain appears in the sequencing data of a study of shared clonotypes between healthy human individuals. Study-wide results and limits: Depth of sequencing was expected to influence donor clonotype sharing.

As defined, naive CD8 cells were CD45RO-negative and positively selected for CCR7, with terminally differentiated effector memory CD45RA+ cells excluded. Deletions cut 3 bases from V and 0 bases from J, with 11 bases between. The CDR3 runs to 15 residues. The V gene's germline CDR1 is SGDLS and CDR2 YYNGEE. The table came from immunoSEQ multiplex PCR; TCRdb's copy has only in-frame clones and leaves some out. This sample has millions of clones; 93% occur once, and the top ten carry roughly 1.7%. About this clone: Its antigen is not known. Other DNA sequences in this specimen translate into the identical CDR3.

This TCR was sampled from a man younger than 30 in good health. Some clones in this sample may be carry-over from other donors' samples. Sequencing input: naive CD8+ T cells from PBMCs. This chain uses TRBV9 with TRBJ2-3; D might be TRBD2 (6 bases). The CDR3 region has the DNA TGTGCCAGCAGCGCTGGGGACTCTAGCACAGATACGCAGTATTTT. Translating gives CASSAGDSSTDTQYF.